One and the same sample provided the 12 T cell receptor beta chains below, sequenced in a study of identical twins. TCRdb redid the calling of the 5' RACE reads with MiXCR, one entry per CDR3 protein. The table shows around 450,000 distinct CDR3 sequences, with 14% occurring only once. These data also formed part of another study, on yellow fever vaccine responses in identical twins.

Material for sequencing was CD4+ T cells sorted from blood. These TCRs come from a woman under 30 in good health.

The chain has TRBV29-1 and TRBJ1-1, with 8 bases identical to TRBD1. The CDR3 loop spans 10 amino acids. Trimming at V came to 6 bases and at J to 11 bases, leaving 5 bases not matched to a gene. The germline CDR1 and CDR2 sequences are SQVTM and ANQGSEA. As DNA, the CDR3 is TGCAGCGTCCTGGACAGGGTCGCTTTCTTT. Its translation is CSVLDRVAFF. Looking up the rest from reference TRBV29-1 and TRBJ1-1 gives the full variable domain: SAVISQKPSRDICQRGTSLTIQCQVDSQVTMMFWYRQQPGQSLTLIATANQGSEATYESGFVIDKFPISRPNLTFSTLTVSNMSPEDSSIYLCSVLDRVAFFGQGTRLTVV.

This clonotype was seen a few times. V and J are TRBV5-1 and TRBJ1-1; the match to TRBD1 covers 9 bases. Germline V gene sequence: CDR1 SGHRS, CDR2 YFSETQ. J lost 0 bases, V lost 3 bases, and 9 bases had no gene match. The CDR3 loop spans 17 amino acids. The CDR3, as DNA: TGCGCCAGCAGCTCGCCCGGAGGGACAGGGCTGAACACTGAAGCTTTCTTT. Its translation: CASSSPGGTGLNTEAFF.

This clonotype has just one count. This chain links TRBV28 with TRBJ2-5; tentatively, D is TRBD1 or TRBD2 (6 bases each). V was clipped by 8 bases and J by 4 bases, with 14 bases between them. The CDR3 sequence is 13 residues long. CDR1 is MDHEN and CDR2 is SYDVKM in the germline V gene. The CDR3 DNA follows: TGTGCCAGCCAGGGGTACGGGAGAGAGACCCAGTACTTC. It is translated as CASQGYGRETQYF.

The chain has TRBV30 and TRBJ2-3; possible D gene TRBD2, 6 bases. This CDR3 spans 13 amino acids. Germline CDR1 and CDR2: GTSNPN and SVGIG (reference sequence). The V gene lost 4 bases and the J gene lost 6 bases, with 14 bases spanning the gap. The CDR3 sequence is CAWNRGSGDTQYF. The CDR3 DNA sequence: TGTGCCTGGAACCGGGGGTCGGGTGATACGCAGTATTTT. Full variable domain (rest looked up from reference TRBV30 and TRBJ2-3): SQTIHQWPATLVQPVGSPLSLECTVEGTSNPNLYWYRQAAGRGLQLLFYSVGIGQISSEVPQNLSASRPQDRQFILSSKKLLLSDSGFYLCAWNRGSGDTQYFGPGTRLTVL.

This clonotype was detected a few times. The CDR3 sequence is CASSHSGAFLSYEQYF. DNA of the CDR3: TGTGCCAGCAGTCACAGCGGGGCGTTTCTGTCCTACGAGCAGTACTTC. V and J are TRBV27 and TRBJ2-7; TRBD2 agrees at 7 bases. Germline CDR1 is MNHEY and CDR2 is SMNVEV (reference sequence). The CDR3 sequence is 16 residues long. Trimming cost V 5 bases and J 1 base; bases outside gene matches: 11.

This clonotype came up a few times. This rearrangement joins TRBV9 to TRBJ2-3; 7 nucleotides match TRBD2. Germline lookup yields CDR1 SGDLS and CDR2 YYNGEE. J gave up 6 bases and V 5 bases, and 6 bases lay outside the gene matches. The CDR3 contains 13 residues. CDR3 region: CASRTSASDTQYF. The CDR3 nucleotides read TGTGCCAGCAGAACTAGCGCGTCGGATACGCAGTATTTT.

This clonotype has more than one count but fewer than ten. The rearrangement links TRBV7-2 to TRBJ2-4; D gene unclear. The germline V and J ends were trimmed by 4 bases and 0 bases, with 10 bases remaining between them. Germline V gene sequence: CDR1 SGHTA, CDR2 FQGNSA. The CDR3 totals 15 residues. The chain's CDR3 is CASSSDPRAKNIQYF. Written as DNA, the CDR3 is TGTGCCAGCAGCTCGGACCCAAGAGCCAAAAACATTCAGTACTTC. Together with reference TRBV7-2 and TRBJ2-4, the CDR3 gives the full variable domain: GAGVSQSPSNKVTEKGKDVELRCDPISGHTALYWYRQSLGQGLEFLIYFQGNSAPDKSGLPSDRFSAERTGGSVSTLTIQRTQQEDSAVYLCASSSDPRAKNIQYFGAGTRLSVL.

This clonotype was detected only a few times. The chain employs TRBV5-1 and TRBJ2-5; a weak D match, TRBD1 (6 bases). The CDR3 spans 14 residues. Trimming pared 2 bases from V and 5 bases from J, leaving 13 bases between. Germline assignment: CDR1 SGHRS and CDR2 YFSETQ. In nucleotides, the CDR3 is TGCGCCAGCAGCTTTTACAGGGAAGGGGAGACCCAGTACTTC. Residues: CASSFYREGETQYF.

The DNA of the CDR3 is TGTGCCAGCAGTGAAGTAGGGACAGGGATTAGGAATGAGCAGTTCTTC. This codes for CASSEVGTGIRNEQFF. The rearrangement joins TRBV6-1 to TRBJ2-1, with 9 bases fitting TRBD1. Looked up from germline, CDR1 is MNHNS and CDR2 is SASEGT. V lost 1 base to trimming and J lost 7 bases; unmatched junction nucleotides: 8. This CDR3 comprises 16 residues.

The chain uses TRBV7-2 and TRBJ2-5; 7 bases agree with TRBD1. The CDR3 loop spans 15 amino acids. V lost 5 bases to trimming and J lost 6 bases; unmatched junction nucleotides: 12. CDR1 is SGHTA and CDR2 is FQGNSA in the germline V gene. The CDR3 loop reads CASSPQGEFGKTQYF. The CDR3 DNA is TGTGCCAGCAGCCCGCAGGGGGAGTTCGGGAAGACCCAGTACTTC.

This clonotype was recorded a few times. The chain employs TRBV5-4 and TRBJ2-2; TRBD1 aligns across 7 bases. V lost 4 bases to trimming and J lost 4 bases; unmatched junction nucleotides: 10. This CDR3 has 16 amino acids. From germline, CDR1 is SGHNT and CDR2 YYREEE (reference sequence). The CDR3 DNA reads as TGTGCCAGCAGCGTGAGCCGGACAGGAAGCACCGGGGAGCTGTTTTTT. It translates to CASSVSRTGSTGELFF.

This clonotype was seen a few times. The CDR3 sequence: CASSDSGRASYEQYF. CDR3 coding DNA: TGCGCCAGCAGTGACTCCGGGAGGGCCTCCTACGAGCAGTACTTC. This chain connects TRBV10-1 to TRBJ2-7; 8 bases fit TRBD2. CDR3 length: 15 residues. Germline-derived CDR1 and CDR2 are WNHNN and SYGVQD (reference sequence). The trim removed 3 bases at V and 0 bases at J, leaving 4 bases unmatched.